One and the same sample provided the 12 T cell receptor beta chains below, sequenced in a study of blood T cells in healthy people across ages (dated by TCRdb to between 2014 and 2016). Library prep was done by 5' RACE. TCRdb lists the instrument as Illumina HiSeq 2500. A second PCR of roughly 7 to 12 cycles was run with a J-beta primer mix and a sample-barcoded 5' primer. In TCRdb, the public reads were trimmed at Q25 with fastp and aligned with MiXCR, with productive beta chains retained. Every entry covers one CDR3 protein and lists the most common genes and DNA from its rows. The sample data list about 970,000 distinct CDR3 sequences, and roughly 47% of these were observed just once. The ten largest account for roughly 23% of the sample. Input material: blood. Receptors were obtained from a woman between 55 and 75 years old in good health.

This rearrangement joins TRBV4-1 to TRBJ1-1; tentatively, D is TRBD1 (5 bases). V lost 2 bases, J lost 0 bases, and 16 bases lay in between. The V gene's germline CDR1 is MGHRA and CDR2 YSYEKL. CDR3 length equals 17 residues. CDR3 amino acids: CASSQSGLGLMNTEAFF. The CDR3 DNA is TGCGCCAGCAGCCAATCGGGACTTGGCTTAATGAACACTGAAGCTTTCTTT.

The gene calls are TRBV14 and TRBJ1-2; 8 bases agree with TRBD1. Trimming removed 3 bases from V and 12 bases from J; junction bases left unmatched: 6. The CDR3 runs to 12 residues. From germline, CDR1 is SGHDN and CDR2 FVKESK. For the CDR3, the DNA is TGTGCCAGCAGCCAGCTCGGACAGGGTAACACCTTC. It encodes CASSQLGQGNTF.

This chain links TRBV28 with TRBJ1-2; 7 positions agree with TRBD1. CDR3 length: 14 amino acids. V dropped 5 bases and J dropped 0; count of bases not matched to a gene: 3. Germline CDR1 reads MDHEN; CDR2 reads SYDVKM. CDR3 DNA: TGTGCCAGCAGTCAACAGGGGACTAACTATGGCTACACCTTC. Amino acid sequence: CASSQQGTNYGYTF.

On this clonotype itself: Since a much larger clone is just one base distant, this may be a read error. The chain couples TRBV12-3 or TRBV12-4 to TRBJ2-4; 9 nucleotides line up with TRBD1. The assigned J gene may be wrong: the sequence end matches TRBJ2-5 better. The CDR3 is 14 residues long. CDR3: CASSPQTGGGTQYF. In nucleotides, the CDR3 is TGTGCCAGCAGTCCTCAGACAGGGGGAGGGACCCAGTACTTC.

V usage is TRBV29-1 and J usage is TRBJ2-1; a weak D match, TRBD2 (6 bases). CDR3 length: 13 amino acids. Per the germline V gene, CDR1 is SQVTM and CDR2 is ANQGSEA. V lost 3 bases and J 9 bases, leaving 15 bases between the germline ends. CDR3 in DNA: TGCAGCGTTGAGGCGACTAGGGGCATTGAGCAGTTCTTC. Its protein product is CSVEATRGIEQFF.

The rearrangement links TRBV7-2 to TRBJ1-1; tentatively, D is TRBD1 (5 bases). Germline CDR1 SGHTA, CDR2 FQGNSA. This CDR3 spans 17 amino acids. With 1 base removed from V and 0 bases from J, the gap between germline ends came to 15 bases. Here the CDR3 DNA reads TGTGCCAGCAGCTTAGAACCCTGGGGCTCAATGAACACTGAAGCTTTCTTT. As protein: CASSLEPWGSMNTEAFF.

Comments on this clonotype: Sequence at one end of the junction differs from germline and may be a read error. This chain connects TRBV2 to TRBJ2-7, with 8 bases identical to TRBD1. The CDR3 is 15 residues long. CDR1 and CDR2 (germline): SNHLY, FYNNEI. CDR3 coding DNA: TGTGCCGGCAGTCTTGGACAGGGATCCCTCTACGAGCAGTACTTC. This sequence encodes CAGSLGQGSLYEQYF. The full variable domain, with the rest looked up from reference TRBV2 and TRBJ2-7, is EPEVTQTPSHQVTQMGQEVILRCVPISNHLYFYWYRQILGQKVEFLVSFYNNEISEKSEIFDDQFSVERPDGSNFTLKIRSTKLEDSAMYFCAGSLGQGSLYEQYFGPGTRLTVT.

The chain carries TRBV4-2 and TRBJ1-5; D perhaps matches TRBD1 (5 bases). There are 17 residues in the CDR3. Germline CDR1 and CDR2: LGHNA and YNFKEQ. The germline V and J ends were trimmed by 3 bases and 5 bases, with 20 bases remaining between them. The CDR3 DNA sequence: TGTGCCAGCAGCCATAAAGGTCGGTGGGGGACCTATCAGCCCCAGCATTTT. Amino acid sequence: CASSHKGRWGTYQPQHF.

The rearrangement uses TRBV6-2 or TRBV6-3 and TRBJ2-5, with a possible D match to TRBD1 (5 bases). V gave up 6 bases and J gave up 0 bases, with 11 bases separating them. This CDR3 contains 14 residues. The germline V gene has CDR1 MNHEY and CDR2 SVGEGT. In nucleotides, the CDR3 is TGTGCCAGCAGCAAGACAGTGTACCAAGAGACCCAGTACTTC. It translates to CASSKTVYQETQYF.

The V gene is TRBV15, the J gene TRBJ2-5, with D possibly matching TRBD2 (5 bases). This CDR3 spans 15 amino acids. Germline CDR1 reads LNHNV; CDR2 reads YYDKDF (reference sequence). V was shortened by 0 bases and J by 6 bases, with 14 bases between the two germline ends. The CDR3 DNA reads TGTGCCACCAGCAGAGATCTAGGATCGGGGAAGACCCAGTACTTC. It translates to CATSRDLGSGKTQYF.

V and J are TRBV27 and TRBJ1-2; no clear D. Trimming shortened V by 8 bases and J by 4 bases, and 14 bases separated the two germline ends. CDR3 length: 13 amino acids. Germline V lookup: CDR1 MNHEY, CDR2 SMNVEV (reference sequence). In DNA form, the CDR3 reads TGTGCCAGCGCTAAACAGATGCCCTATGGCTACACCTTC. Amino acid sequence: CASAKQMPYGYTF.

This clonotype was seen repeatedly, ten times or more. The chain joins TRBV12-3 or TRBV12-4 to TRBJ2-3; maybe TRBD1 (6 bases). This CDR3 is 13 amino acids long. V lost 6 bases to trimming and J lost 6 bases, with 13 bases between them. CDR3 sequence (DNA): TGTGCCAGCAGACAGGGTCAGCGGGATACGCAGTATTTT. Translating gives CASRQGQRDTQYF.